This is a list of T cell receptor beta chains from one sample in a study of blood T cell repertoires in COVID-19. TCRdb keeps only in-frame clones here, not all; method: immunoSEQ multiplex PCR. The table lists around 200,000 clones, around nine tenths of them singletons. Sequences were obtained from peripheral blood. The receptors here all came from a man in his 60s who had recovered from COVID-19. Each CDR3 is given with its conserved first and last residue. D genes are given only for firm matches. Part of the rows lack a size; the others show once, few, many or a class for expanded clones.

-,TRBJ1-3,-,TRBV11-2,CASSGTGKNTIYF,TGTGCCAGCAGCGGAACAGGGAAAAACACCATATATTTT
-,TRBJ2-5,-,TRBV6-5,CASRQVEVPERTQYF,TGTGCCAGCAGACAGGTGGAAGTTCCCGAGAGGACCCAGTACTTC
-,TRBJ1-4,TRBD1,TRBV19,CASSRTGGAGNEKLFF,TGTGCCAGTAGTCGGACAGGGGGCGCTGGTAATGAAAAACTGTTTTTT
-,TRBJ1-2,-,TRBV30,CAWSRIGTSYGYTF,TGTGCCTGGAGTCGAATCGGGACTAGCTATGGCTACACCTTC
-,TRBJ1-2,TRBD1,TRBV7-2,CASSSDRGNGGYTF,TGTGCCAGCAGCTCGGACAGGGGTAATGGTGGCTACACCTTC
once,TRBJ2-1,-,TRBV7-9,CASSLLSGSANEQFF,TGTGCCAGCAGCTTACTCAGCGGCTCGGCGAATGAGCAGTTCTTC
-,TRBJ2-1,TRBD2,TRBV6-2/TRBV6-3,CASRPYLGLAGGSSYNEQFF,TGTGCCAGCAGACCTTATCTCGGACTAGCGGGAGGGAGCTCCTACAATGAGCAGTTCTTC
-,TRBJ1-4,TRBD1,TRBV18,CASSRQGDEKLFF,TGTGCCAGCTCACGACAGGGTGATGAAAAACTGTTTTTT
-,TRBJ2-7,TRBD1,TRBV5-1,CASSLTGGTSYEQYF,TGCGCCAGCAGCTTAACAGGGGGCACCTCCTACGAGCAGTACTTC
-,TRBJ1-2,-,TRBV30,CAWSLSGLENTF,TGTGCCTGGAGTTTATCTGGACTGGAGAACACCTTC
few,TRBJ1-2,-,TRBV27,CASRPTGSYYGYTF,TGTGCCAGCAGGCCTACGGGGAGCTACTATGGCTACACCTTC
-,TRBJ2-5,TRBD2,TRBV20-1,CSASSSGRGETQYF,TGCAGTGCTAGTTCTAGCGGGAGGGGTGAGACCCAGTACTTC
-,TRBJ2-7,-,TRBV29-1,CSVVPRGVREQYF,TGCAGCGTTGTTCCCAGGGGTGTTAGGGAGCAGTACTTC
-,TRBJ2-6,TRBD1,TRBV19,CASRRTQGAFSGANVLTF,TGTGCCAGTAGGAGGACTCAGGGGGCGTTCTCTGGGGCCAACGTCCTGACTTTC
once,TRBJ2-1,-,TRBV9,CASSPPLGALYNEQFF,TGTGCCAGCAGCCCGCCTCTGGGAGCACTTTACAATGAGCAGTTCTTC
-,TRBJ2-1,TRBD2,TRBV27,CASLPSGLTYNEQFF,TGTGCCAGCCTTCCCTCGGGACTAACCTACAATGAGCAGTTCTTC
-,TRBJ2-7,TRBD1,TRBV18,CASSGQGLEQYF,TGTGCCAGCTCAGGACAGGGCCTCGAGCAGTACTTC
-,TRBJ2-3,TRBD1,TRBV2,CASNSWDSSTDTQYF,TGTGCCAGCAACTCATGGGACAGTAGCACAGATACGCAGTATTTT
-,TRBJ2-5,TRBD1,TRBV18,CASSLTGAQETQYF,TGTGCCAGCTCACTGACAGGGGCCCAAGAGACCCAGTACTTC
-,TRBJ1-5,-,TRBV27,CASSPALGRGQPQHF,TGTGCCAGCAGTCCGGCGTTAGGCAGAGGCCAGCCCCAGCATTTT
-,TRBJ2-3,TRBD1,TRBV28,CASGDRVWVDTQYF,TGTGCCAGTGGGGACAGAGTATGGGTAGATACGCAGTATTTT
-,TRBJ2-1,-,TRBV7-3,CASSRGQTLYNEQFF,TGTGCCAGCAGCCGTGGTCAGACACTCTACAATGAGCAGTTCTTC
-,TRBJ1-1,-,TRBV6-1,CASSDPGRGNTEAFF,TGTGCCAGCAGTGACCCGGGGAGGGGGAACACTGAAGCTTTCTTT
-,TRBJ1-5,-,TRBV6-1,CASSEGASSQPQHF,TGTGCCAGCAGTGAAGGGGCTTCATCCCAGCCCCAGCATTTT
-,TRBJ2-1,-,TRBV9,CASSVGREARNEQFF,TGTGCCAGCAGCGTAGGGCGGGAAGCGCGCAATGAGCAGTTCTTC
-,TRBJ2-7,-,TRBV7-9,CASSSGRGEQYF,TGTGCCAGCAGCAGCGGCCGGGGCGAGCAGTACTTC
once,TRBJ1-5,-,TRBV7-2,CASSLRGQPQHF,TGTGCCAGCAGCTTAAGGGGGCAGCCCCAGCATTTT